This T cell receptor (beta chain) originates from a study of OX40 agonist ivuxolimab in advanced cancers. Study-level information: Dose-escalation patients suffered from hepatocellular carcinoma, melanoma, renal cell or head and neck cancer.

TCRdb's copy holds only in-frame clones and misses some; the assay was immunoSEQ multiplex PCR. The sample lists more than 65,000 clones, 84% occurring once. The germline V and J ends were trimmed by 7 bases and 10 bases, with 14 bases remaining between them. CDR3 length equals 12 residues. Germline CDR1 is MNHEY and CDR2 is SVGAGI. The source was CD4+ or CD8+ T cells sorted from blood, collected in a trial of the OX40 agonist ivuxolimab. The V call is TRBV6-5, the J call TRBJ2-1; D tentatively fits TRBD1 or TRBD2 (6 bases each). The receptor's source is an adult with an advanced solid tumor such as melanoma, head and neck, liver or kidney cancer. The CDR3 reads CASKPQGGEQFF. CDR3 nucleotides: TGTGCCAGCAAACCACAGGGAGGCGAGCAGTTCTTC.